These T cell receptor beta chains were read from a single sample in a study of blood T cell repertoires in COVID-19. Assay used: immunoSEQ multiplex PCR; TCRdb lists only in-frame clones, some missing. The repertoire consists of under 300,000 clones, with 80% to 90% occurring once and the leading ten covering roughly 9%. The sample taken for sequencing was PBMCs or T cells enriched from blood (not recorded which). These receptors were collected from a man aged 40-55 years who had recovered from COVID-19. Each CDR3 is given with its conserved first and last residue. A D gene is named only where the DNA matches it firmly. Size is omitted from some rows. Given values are once, few, many or a class for expanded clones.

CDR3 protein: CASSQVTSSEQFF
CDR3 DNA: TGTGCCAGCAGCCAAGTGACTAGCTCTGAGCAGTTCTTC
D gene: TRBD2
clone size: .
V gene: TRBV3-1/TRBV3-2
J gene: TRBJ2-1

CDR3 protein: CASSKVADRGRYNEQFF
CDR3 DNA: TGTGCCAGCAGCAAAGTCGCCGACAGGGGTCGCTACAATGAGCAGTTCTTC
D gene: .
clone size: .
V gene: TRBV21-1
J gene: TRBJ2-1

CDR3 protein: CASSIRDSSYEQYF
CDR3 DNA: TGTGCCAGCAGTATCCGGGACAGCTCCTACGAGCAGTACTTC
D gene: TRBD1
clone size: .
V gene: TRBV6-5
J gene: TRBJ2-7

CDR3 protein: CASSEMVDARYEQYF
CDR3 DNA: TGCGCCAGCAGTGAGATGGTAGATGCCAGGTACGAGCAGTACTTC
D gene: .
clone size: .
V gene: TRBV10-1
J gene: TRBJ2-7

CDR3 protein: CASSPRTSGGRTVNEQFF
CDR3 DNA: TGTGCCAGCAGCCCCCGGACTAGCGGGGGCCGTACCGTGAATGAGCAGTTCTTC
D gene: TRBD2
clone size: .
V gene: TRBV9
J gene: TRBJ2-1

CDR3 protein: CASSLAGGNTEAFF
CDR3 DNA: TGCGCCAGCAGCTTGGCAGGGGGGAACACTGAAGCTTTCTTT
D gene: TRBD1
clone size: .
V gene: TRBV5-1
J gene: TRBJ1-1

CDR3 protein: CATKAHGRRGNTGELFF
CDR3 DNA: TGTGCCACCAAGGCTCACGGCCGACGAGGAAACACCGGGGAGCTGTTTTTT
D gene: .
clone size: once
V gene: TRBV2
J gene: TRBJ2-2

CDR3 protein: CASSPPIDTGELFF
CDR3 DNA: TGTGCCAGCTCACCACCCATTGACACCGGGGAGCTGTTTTTT
D gene: .
clone size: .
V gene: TRBV18
J gene: TRBJ2-2

CDR3 protein: CASSWVLAPYNEQFF
CDR3 DNA: TGTGCCAGCAGCTGGGTACTAGCCCCATACAATGAGCAGTTCTTC
D gene: .
clone size: .
V gene: TRBV5-6
J gene: TRBJ2-1

CDR3 protein: CASSPGTNTEAFF
CDR3 DNA: TGTGCCAGCAGCCCAGGAACGAACACTGAAGCTTTCTTT
D gene: .
clone size: .
V gene: TRBV2
J gene: TRBJ1-1

CDR3 protein: CASSSRQGSSLTGELFF
CDR3 DNA: TGTGCCAGCAGCTCAAGACAGGGGAGTAGTCTCACCGGGGAGCTGTTTTTT
D gene: TRBD1
clone size: few
V gene: TRBV5-4
J gene: TRBJ2-2

CDR3 protein: CASRFGGENYEQYF
CDR3 DNA: TGTGCCAGCAGGTTCGGGGGTGAAAACTACGAGCAGTACTTC
D gene: .
clone size: .
V gene: TRBV28
J gene: TRBJ2-7

CDR3 protein: CASSPQNEQFF
CDR3 DNA: TGTGCCAGCAGCCCACAAAATGAGCAGTTCTTC
D gene: .
clone size: .
V gene: TRBV11-2
J gene: TRBJ2-1

CDR3 protein: CASSFRGNNEKLFF
CDR3 DNA: TGTGCCAGCAGTTTCCGGGGTAATAATGAAAAACTGTTTTTT
D gene: .
clone size: .
V gene: TRBV27
J gene: TRBJ1-4

CDR3 protein: CASRTGVNSPLHF
CDR3 DNA: TGTGCCAGTCGGACAGGTGTTAATTCACCCCTCCACTTT
D gene: TRBD1
clone size: few
V gene: TRBV19
J gene: TRBJ1-6

CDR3 protein: CASSLRQGDQPQHF
CDR3 DNA: TGTGCCAGCAGTTTAAGACAGGGAGATCAGCCCCAGCATTTT
D gene: TRBD1
clone size: .
V gene: TRBV6-5
J gene: TRBJ1-5

CDR3 protein: CASSEYGINYGYTF
CDR3 DNA: TGTGCCAGCAGTGAATACGGGATAAACTATGGCTACACCTTC
D gene: .
clone size: .
V gene: TRBV25-1
J gene: TRBJ1-2

CDR3 protein: CASSGTGPANVLTF
CDR3 DNA: TGCGCCAGCAGTGGAACAGGACCGGCCAACGTCCTGACTTTC
D gene: .
clone size: .
V gene: TRBV10-1
J gene: TRBJ2-6

CDR3 protein: CASSGGVYKGGYTF
CDR3 DNA: TGTGCCAGCAGCGGAGGGGTGTATAAGGGAGGCTACACCTTC
D gene: .
clone size: .
V gene: TRBV7-2
J gene: TRBJ1-2

CDR3 protein: CASSQGPAQGLGETQYF
CDR3 DNA: TGTGCCAGCAGCCAAGGTCCCGCCCAGGGGCTAGGAGAGACCCAGTACTTC
D gene: .
clone size: .
V gene: TRBV4-2
J gene: TRBJ2-5

CDR3 protein: CATTQRAVDTEAFF
CDR3 DNA: TGTGCCACCACCCAGAGGGCAGTGGACACTGAAGCTTTCTTT
D gene: .
clone size: .
V gene: TRBV15
J gene: TRBJ1-1

CDR3 protein: CASSPQTGLGTEAFF
CDR3 DNA: TGTGCCAGCAGCCCACAGACAGGGTTAGGCACTGAAGCTTTCTTT
D gene: TRBD1
clone size: few
V gene: TRBV13
J gene: TRBJ1-1

CDR3 protein: CAISPDGTGKNTGELFF
CDR3 DNA: TGTGCCATCAGCCCCGACGGGACAGGGAAGAACACCGGGGAGCTGTTTTTT
D gene: TRBD1
clone size: few
V gene: TRBV10-3
J gene: TRBJ2-2